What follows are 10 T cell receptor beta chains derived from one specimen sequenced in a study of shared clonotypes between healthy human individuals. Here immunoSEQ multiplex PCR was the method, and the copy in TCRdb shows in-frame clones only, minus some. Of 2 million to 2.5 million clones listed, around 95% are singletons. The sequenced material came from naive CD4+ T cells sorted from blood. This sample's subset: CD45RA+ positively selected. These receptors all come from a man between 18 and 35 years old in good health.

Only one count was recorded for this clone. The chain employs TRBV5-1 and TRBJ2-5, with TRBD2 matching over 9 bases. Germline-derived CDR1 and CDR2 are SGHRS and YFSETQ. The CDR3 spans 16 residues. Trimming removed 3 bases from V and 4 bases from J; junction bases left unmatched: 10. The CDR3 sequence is CASSSGGLAVRETQYF. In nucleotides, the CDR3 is TGCGCCAGCAGCTCGGGGGGACTAGCAGTTAGAGAGACCCAGTACTTC. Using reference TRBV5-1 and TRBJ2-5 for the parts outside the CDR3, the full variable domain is KAGVTQTPRYLIKTRGQQVTLSCSPISGHRSVSWYQQTPGQGLQFLFEYFSETQRNKGNFPGRFSGRQFSNSRSEMNVSTLELGDSALYLCASSSGGLAVRETQYFGPGTRLLVL.

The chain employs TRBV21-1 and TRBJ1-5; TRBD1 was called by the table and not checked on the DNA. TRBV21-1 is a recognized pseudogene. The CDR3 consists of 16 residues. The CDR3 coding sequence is TGTGCCAGCAGCAAAGCTCGACAGGAAAGCAATCAGCCCCAGCATTTT. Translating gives CASSKARQESNQPQHF.

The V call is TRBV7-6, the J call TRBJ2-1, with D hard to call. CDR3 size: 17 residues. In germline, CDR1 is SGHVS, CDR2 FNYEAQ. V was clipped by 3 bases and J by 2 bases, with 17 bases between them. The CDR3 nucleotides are TGTGCCAGCAGCTTTTCGCCGGAGACCGGAACCTACAATGAGCAGTTCTTC. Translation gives CASSFSPETGTYNEQFF.

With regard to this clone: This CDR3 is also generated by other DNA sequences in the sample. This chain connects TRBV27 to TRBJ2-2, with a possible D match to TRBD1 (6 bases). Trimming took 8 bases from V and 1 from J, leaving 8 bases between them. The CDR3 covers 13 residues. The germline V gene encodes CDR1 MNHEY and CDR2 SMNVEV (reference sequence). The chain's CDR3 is CASGGGNTGELFF. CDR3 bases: TGTGCCAGCGGGGGCGGGAACACCGGGGAGCTGTTTTTT.

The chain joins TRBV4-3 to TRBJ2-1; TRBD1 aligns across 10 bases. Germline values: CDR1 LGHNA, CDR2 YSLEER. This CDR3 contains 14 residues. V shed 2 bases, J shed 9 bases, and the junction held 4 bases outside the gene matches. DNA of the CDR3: TGCGCCAGCAGCCAACGACAGGGGGCATTTGAGCAGTTCTTC. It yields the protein CASSQRQGAFEQFF.

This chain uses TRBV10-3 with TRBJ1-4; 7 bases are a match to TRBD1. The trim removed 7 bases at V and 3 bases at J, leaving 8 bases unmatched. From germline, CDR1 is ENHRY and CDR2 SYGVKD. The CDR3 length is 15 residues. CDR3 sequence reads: CAIKRDSSSNEKLFF. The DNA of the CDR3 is TGTGCCATCAAACGGGACAGCTCATCTAATGAAAAACTGTTTTTT.

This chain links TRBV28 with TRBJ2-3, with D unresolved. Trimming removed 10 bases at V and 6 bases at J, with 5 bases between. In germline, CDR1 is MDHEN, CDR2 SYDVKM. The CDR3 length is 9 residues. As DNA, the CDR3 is TGTGCCACCGGGGATACGCAGTATTTT. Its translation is CATGDTQYF.

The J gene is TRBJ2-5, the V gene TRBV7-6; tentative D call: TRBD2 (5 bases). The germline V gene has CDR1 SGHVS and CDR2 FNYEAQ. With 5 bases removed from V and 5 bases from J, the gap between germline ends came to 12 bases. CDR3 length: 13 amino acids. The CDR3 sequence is CASSPDERETQYF. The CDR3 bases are TGTGCCAGCAGCCCGGACGAGCGGGAGACCCAGTACTTC.

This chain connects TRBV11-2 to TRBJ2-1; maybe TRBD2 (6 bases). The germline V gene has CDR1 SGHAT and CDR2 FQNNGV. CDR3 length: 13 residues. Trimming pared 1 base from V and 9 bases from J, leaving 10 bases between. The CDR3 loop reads CASSLGAGGEQFF. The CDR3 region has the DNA TGTGCCAGCAGCTTAGGTGCCGGGGGTGAGCAGTTCTTC.

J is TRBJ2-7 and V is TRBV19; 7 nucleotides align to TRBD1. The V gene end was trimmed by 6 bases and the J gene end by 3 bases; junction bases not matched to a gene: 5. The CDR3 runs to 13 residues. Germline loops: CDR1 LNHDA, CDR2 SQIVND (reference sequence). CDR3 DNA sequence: TGTGCCAGTAGCGGGACAGCTTACTACGAGCAGTACTTC. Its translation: CASSGTAYYEQYF.